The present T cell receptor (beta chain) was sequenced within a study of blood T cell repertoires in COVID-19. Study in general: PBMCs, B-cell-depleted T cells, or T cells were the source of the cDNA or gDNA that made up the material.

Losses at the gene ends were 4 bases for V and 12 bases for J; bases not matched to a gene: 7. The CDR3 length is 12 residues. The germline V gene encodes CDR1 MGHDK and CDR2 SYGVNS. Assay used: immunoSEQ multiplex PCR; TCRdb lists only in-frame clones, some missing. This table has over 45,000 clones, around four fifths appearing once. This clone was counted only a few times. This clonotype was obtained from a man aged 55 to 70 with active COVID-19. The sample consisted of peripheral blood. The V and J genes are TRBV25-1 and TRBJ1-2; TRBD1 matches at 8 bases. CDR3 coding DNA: TGTGCCAGCAGTGCAAGGACAGGGAAGAACACCTTC. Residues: CASSARTGKNTF.